Shown below are 27 T cell receptor beta chains from a single sample sequenced in a study of long-term antiretroviral therapy in people with HIV (dated by TCRdb to the early 2020s). The immunoSEQ hsTCRB v3.0 assay was used at survey level resolution to sequence the TRB variable region. Drawn from immuneACCESS, this table holds only the in-frame rearrangements with V and J called that TCRdb kept. Clones are partly lost; checked studies trace under half to an unresolved V gene and leave the rest unexplained. This sample comprises 12,000 or so clones, over 65% of them detected only once. About 14% of the sample is taken by the ten largest. Here the sequenced sample was unsorted PBMCs, taken just under 3.2 years before starting antiretroviral therapy. The source of these receptors is a man aged 40-49 years with HIV.

The chain recombines TRBV11-2 with TRBJ2-1; D unclear. Germline assignment: CDR1 SGHAT and CDR2 FQNNGV. The V end was cut by 8 bases, the J end by 1 base, with 0 bases between. This CDR3 is 10 amino acids long. The CDR3 region is CASSYNEQFF. The DNA of the CDR3 is TGTGCCAGCTCCTACAATGAGCAGTTCTTC.

The chain uses TRBV5-1 and TRBJ2-7; 7 bases map to TRBD2. The V and J ends lost 4 bases and 7 bases, in that order; junction bases with no gene match: 5. Germline V gene sequence: CDR1 SGHRS, CDR2 YFSETQ. The CDR3 loop spans 12 amino acids. Here the CDR3 reads CASSMSGTEQYF. The CDR3 nucleotides read TGCGCCAGCAGCATGAGCGGGACTGAGCAGTACTTC.

This clone turned up a few times. The chain links TRBV5-6 to TRBJ1-2; 7 bases are a match to TRBD1. This CDR3 is 15 amino acids long. Germline lookup yields CDR1 SGHDT and CDR2 YYEEEE. J gave up 1 base and V 2 bases, and 5 bases lay outside the gene matches. The CDR3 DNA reads TGTGCCAGCAGCTTCAGCGACAGGGTTAACTATGGCTACACCTTC. Protein product: CASSFSDRVNYGYTF.

The chain has TRBV4-3 and TRBJ2-7; the match to TRBD1 covers 12 bases. The CDR3 covers 16 residues. The germline CDR1 and CDR2 sequences are LGHNA and YSLEER. V lost 4 bases, J lost 7 bases, and 11 bases stayed unmatched. CDR3 protein: CASSLRAGTGGLEQYF. CDR3 in DNA: TGCGCCAGCAGCCTAAGAGCCGGGACAGGGGGCCTGGAGCAGTACTTC.

Here the CDR3 reads CASSFNPATRGRGQYF. DNA for the CDR3: TGTGCCAGCAGCTTCAACCCGGCAACCAGGGGGCGCGGGCAGTATTTT. The chain carries TRBV7-2 and TRBJ2-3, with 8 bases aligning to TRBD1. The CDR3 runs to 16 residues. V lost 3 bases and J lost 11; bases outside the gene matches: 16. Germline CDR1 is SGHTA and CDR2 is FQGNSA.

The genes are TRBV15 and TRBJ2-1, with 10 positions matching TRBD2. Germline V CDR1 and CDR2: LNHNV, YYDKDF (reference sequence). V was clipped by 2 bases and J by 5 bases; unmatched bases: 6. This CDR3 is built from 16 residues. The CDR3: CATSRTASGRNNEQFF. The CDR3 DNA is TGTGCCACCAGCAGAACAGCTAGCGGGAGAAACAATGAGCAGTTCTTC.

The chain has TRBV19 and TRBJ2-1; 10 nucleotides agree with TRBD2. Germline V gene sequence: CDR1 LNHDA, CDR2 SQIVND (reference sequence). This CDR3 has 16 amino acids. The V and J ends lost 7 bases and 7 bases, in that order; junction bases with no gene match: 13. The CDR3 here is CASISASGSPLNEQFF. As DNA, the CDR3 is TGTGCCAGTATATCGGCTAGCGGGAGTCCGTTGAATGAGCAGTTCTTC.

The genes are TRBV14 and TRBJ2-7; tentative D call: TRBD2 (6 bases). Trimming took off 8 bases at V and 2 bases at J, with 19 bases between the two ends. This CDR3 comprises 15 residues. CDR1 is SGHDN and CDR2 is FVKESK in the germline V gene. The CDR3 is CASGTRDSPAYEQYF. In nucleotides, the CDR3 is TGTGCCAGCGGAACCCGGGACTCGCCTGCCTACGAGCAGTACTTC.

This chain joins TRBV6-1 and TRBJ2-7; TRBD2 aligns across 8 bases. The V segment lost 6 bases and the J segment 0 bases; nucleotides outside the gene matches: 7. Germline V gene data show CDR1 as MNHNS and CDR2 as SASEGT. CDR3 length: 15 amino acids. The CDR3 reads CASREGLAGSYEQYF. Here the CDR3 DNA reads TGTGCCAGCAGGGAGGGGCTAGCGGGCTCCTACGAGCAGTACTTC.

This clone was counted a few times. V gene TRBV19 combines with J gene TRBJ1-5; TRBD1 agrees at 8 bases. Per germline, CDR1 LNHDA and CDR2 SQIVND (reference sequence). The V segment lost 6 bases and the J segment 4 bases; nucleotides outside the gene matches: 8. The CDR3 is 15 amino acids. In DNA, the CDR3 is TGTGCCAGTAGCCCGGACAGGGACGAAAATCAGCCCCAGCATTTT. It specifies CASSPDRDENQPQHF. The whole variable domain, filled in from reference TRBV19 and TRBJ1-5, reads DGGITQSPKYLFRKEGQNVTLSCEQNLNHDAMYWYRQDPGQGLRLIYYSQIVNDFQKGDIAEGYSVSREKKESFPLTVTSAQKNPTAFYLCASSPDRDENQPQHFGDGTRLSIL.

V is TRBV30 and J is TRBJ2-6; no definite D call. This CDR3 region has 14 residues. Trimming stripped 5 bases from V and 4 bases from J, with 12 bases between. Germline values: CDR1 GTSNPN, CDR2 SVGIG (reference sequence). CDR3 region: CAWEEVSGANVLTF. The CDR3 DNA follows: TGTGCCTGGGAAGAAGTTAGCGGGGCCAACGTCCTGACTTTC.

The CDR3 loop reads CASSPGLAGGGFYNEQFF. In DNA form, the CDR3 reads TGTGCCAGCAGCCCCGGACTAGCGGGAGGTGGTTTCTACAATGAGCAGTTCTTC. The chain couples TRBV7-9 to TRBJ2-1, with TRBD2 matching 14 bases. The germline gives CDR1 SEHNR, CDR2 FQNEAQ (reference sequence). Trimming removed 5 bases from V and 3 bases from J; junction bases left unmatched: 9. The CDR3 loop spans 18 amino acids.

The J gene is TRBJ1-5, the V gene TRBV7-2; TRBD1 agrees at 7 bases. The V gene's germline CDR1 is SGHTA and CDR2 FQGNSA. The CDR3 extends over 15 amino acids. Trimming at V came to 2 bases and at J to 7 bases, leaving 8 bases not matched to a gene. Here the CDR3 DNA reads TGTGCCAGCAGCTTAAATCAGGGGGGGGAGCAGCCCCAGCATTTT. Protein product: CASSLNQGGEQPQHF.

About this clone itself: This sample also contains other DNA sequences that code for the same CDR3. Written as DNA, the CDR3 is TGTGCCAGCAGTTTCCCCCAGGGGAGATACAATGAGCAGTTCTTC. Protein: CASSFPQGRYNEQFF. The V call is TRBV27, the J call TRBJ2-1, with D possibly being TRBD1 (6 bases). CDR1 and CDR2 (germline): MNHEY, SMNVEV (reference sequence). This CDR3 has 15 residues. Trimming left V 3 bases short and J 4 bases short, with 13 bases between.

The V gene is TRBV7-3, the J gene TRBJ1-1, with no clear D. CDR3 size: 18 residues. The ends were cut back, 1 base at V and 5 bases at J, with 23 bases in the middle. Germline V lookup: CDR1 SGHTA, CDR2 FQGTGA. CDR3 bases: TGTGCCAGCAGCTTAAGGGTTTATGGCAAGGGAAGGGTGACTGAAGCTTTCTTT. It encodes CASSLRVYGKGRVTEAFF.

There are a few counts of this clone. This sequence joins TRBV7-3 and TRBJ2-1; D is undetermined. Trimming took 5 bases from V and 7 from J, leaving 15 bases between them. This CDR3 comprises 14 residues. The germline V gene has CDR1 SGHTA and CDR2 FQGTGA. The CDR3 DNA is TGTGCCAGCAGCCCGTATATGAGTGGGAATGAGCAGTTCTTC. Its translation: CASSPYMSGNEQFF. Based on the CDR3 plus reference TRBV7-3 and TRBJ2-1, the full variable domain is GAGVSQTPSNKVTEKGKYVELRCDPISGHTALYWYRQSLGQGPEFLIYFQGTGAADDSGLPNDRFFAVRPEGSVSTLKIQRTERGDSAVYLCASSPYMSGNEQFFGPGTRLTVL.

This chain links TRBV5-1 with TRBJ2-7; 9 bases align to TRBD1. Looked up from germline, CDR1 is SGHRS and CDR2 is YFSETQ. With 2 bases clipped from V and 4 bases from J, the junction kept 4 bases outside the gene matches. The CDR3 sequence is 14 residues long. Written as DNA, the CDR3 is TGCGCCAGCAGCTTTGGGACAGGGAGGTACGAGCAGTACTTC. Protein: CASSFGTGRYEQYF.

The chain combines TRBV19 with TRBJ2-7, with 8 bases matching TRBD1. CDR3 length equals 15 residues. The V gene end was trimmed by 2 bases and the J gene end by 2 bases; junction bases not matched to a gene: 5. The V gene's germline CDR1 is LNHDA and CDR2 SQIVND (reference sequence). CDR3 DNA sequence: TGTGCCAGTAGTATAAACTCGGGACAGGCCTACGAGCAGTACTTC. This encodes CASSINSGQAYEQYF.

The CDR3 sequence is CASSDRGPGNTIYF. The CDR3, as DNA: TGTGCCAGCTCGGACAGGGGGCCTGGAAACACCATATATTTT. The V call is TRBV18, the J call TRBJ1-3; 11 nucleotides line up with TRBD1. V shed 6 bases, J shed 2 bases, and the junction held 0 bases outside the gene matches. Per the germline V gene, CDR1 is KGHSH and CDR2 is LQKENI. This CDR3 has 14 residues.

This CDR3 reads CSVRIQGSKNIQYF. The CDR3 DNA follows: TGCAGCGTTCGAATACAGGGCAGCAAAAACATTCAGTACTTC. The V gene is TRBV29-1, the J gene TRBJ2-4, with D perhaps TRBD1 (6 bases). Looked up from germline, CDR1 is SQVTM and CDR2 is ANQGSEA. Trimming left V 5 bases short and J 3 bases short, with 14 bases between. The CDR3 runs 14 residues.

The chain combines TRBV7-9 with TRBJ2-3; the D is unclear. Germline CDR1 SEHNR, CDR2 FQNEAQ (reference sequence). CDR3 length: 13 amino acids. V lost 1 base and J lost 4, with 6 bases in between. The CDR3 protein is CASSLGYADTQYF. The CDR3 nucleotides are TGTGCCAGCAGCTTAGGGTATGCAGATACGCAGTATTTT. The whole variable domain, filled in from reference TRBV7-9 and TRBJ2-3, reads DTGVSQNPRHKITKRGQNVTFRCDPISEHNRLYWYRQTLGQGPEFLTYFQNEAQLEKSRLLSDRFSAERPKGSFSTLEIQRTEQGDSAMYLCASSLGYADTQYFGPGTRLTVL.

This clone has a handful of counts. V is TRBV7-6 and J is TRBJ1-5; 10 positions agree with TRBD1. Unmatched junction bases numbered 2, after V lost 3 bases and J lost 6 bases. Germline V gene data show CDR1 as SGHVS and CDR2 as FNYEAQ. The CDR3 is 14 amino acids. The DNA of the CDR3 is TGTGCCAGCAGCTTCGGGACAGGGGTTCAGCCCCAGCATTTT. Protein: CASSFGTGVQPQHF.

The rearrangement uses TRBV28 and TRBJ1-2, with D perhaps matching TRBD1 (5 bases). Germline loops: CDR1 MDHEN, CDR2 SYDVKM. This CDR3 spans 13 amino acids. The V end lost 7 bases, the J end lost 3 bases, and 12 bases lay between the germline ends. The CDR3: CASIPEGYYGYTF. CDR3 sequence (DNA): TGTGCCAGCATCCCCGAGGGGTACTATGGCTACACCTTC.

This clone was observed a few times. This rearrangement joins TRBV2 to TRBJ2-1; 9 positions agree with TRBD2. V was clipped by 5 bases and J by 5 bases; unmatched bases: 13. Germline V gives CDR1 SNHLY, CDR2 FYNNEI. This CDR3 has 17 amino acids. CDR3 loop: CASSFDSGTSFDNEQFF. The DNA of the CDR3 is TGTGCCAGCAGTTTCGACTCCGGGACTAGCTTCGACAATGAGCAGTTCTTC. Drawing the rest from reference TRBV2 and TRBJ2-1, the complete variable domain is EPEVTQTPSHQVTQMGQEVILRCVPISNHLYFYWYRQILGQKVEFLVSFYNNEISEKSEIFDDQFSVERPDGSNFTLKIRSTKLEDSAMYFCASSFDSGTSFDNEQFFGPGTRLTVL.

V usage is TRBV18 and J usage is TRBJ2-2; 7 bases fit TRBD1. This CDR3 is built from 16 residues. J lost 0 bases, V lost 4 bases, and 5 bases had no gene match. CDR1 is KGHSH, CDR2 LQKENI, per germline. DNA of the CDR3: TGTGCCAGCTCACGTACAGGGGTGTCGAACACCGGGGAGCTGTTTTTT. Residues: CASSRTGVSNTGELFF.

V usage is TRBV7-8 and J usage is TRBJ2-3; D might be TRBD1 or TRBD2, each matching 6 bases. V was clipped by 2 bases and J by 0 bases, with 9 bases between them. The CDR3 consists of 15 residues. Germline V gene data show CDR1 as SGHVS and CDR2 as FQNEAQ. The CDR3 DNA is TGTGCCAGCAGCTTACAGGGGAGGAGCACAGATACGCAGTATTTT. This encodes CASSLQGRSTDTQYF.

V and J are TRBV5-4 and TRBJ1-4; D not resolved. Trimming stripped 6 bases from V and 0 bases from J, with 21 bases between. This CDR3 comprises 18 residues. Per germline, CDR1 SGHNT and CDR2 YYREEE (reference sequence). The DNA of the CDR3 is TGTGCCAGCACCCCTAAGGGCTCCTTCCCCCCAACTAATGAAAAACTGTTTTTT. Translated: CASTPKGSFPPTNEKLFF.